This TCR beta chain came from a study of cytomegalovirus exposure and HLA in healthy donors. Study at large: When over 300 donors were genotyped, roughly 82% of them were found to fall in the Caucasian-associated ancestry cluster. Findings of the study overall: An analysis was carried out later, and it reportedly showed fewer N-insertions in an Asian-associated ancestry cluster than the 666-donor mean. Listed as cytomegalovirus-associated were more than 150 TCR beta chains.

This clone was seen only a few times. What it binds is unknown. PCR involved 60 Vbeta and 13 Jbeta primers. Profiling relied on immunoSEQ multiplex PCR, and the TCRdb table lists in-frame clones only, not all of them. This sample yields approximately 85,000 clones, of which approximately 70% are seen a single time; 11% belongs to the top ten. The source material was PBMCs. The TCR comes from a middle-aged woman in good health and CMV-seropositive.

The CDR3 loop reads CASSEQGTTEAFF. In DNA form, the CDR3 reads TGTGCCAGCAGTGAACAGGGGACCACTGAAGCTTTCTTT. V gene TRBV2 combines with J gene TRBJ1-1; maybe TRBD1 (6 bases). Germline CDR1 SNHLY, CDR2 FYNNEI. This CDR3 region has 13 residues. V shed 2 bases and J shed 4 bases, with 8 bases lying between them.